This T cell receptor (beta chain) came from a study of shared clonotypes between healthy human individuals. Findings of the study overall: It was the few donors that limited the genetic and exposure-history diversity represented. Sampling used blood alone; tissue repertoires probably differ. Clonotypes shared by all four donors outscored non-shared clonotypes in generation probability.

On this clone itself: No antigen is known for it.

TCRdb keeps only in-frame clones here, not all; method: immunoSEQ multiplex PCR. The table has hundreds of thousands of clones, more than 95% seen once. There are 15 residues in the CDR3. V lost 3 bases and J 2 bases, leaving 13 bases between the germline ends. Germline V gene data show CDR1 as SSHAT and CDR2 as FNYEAQ (reference sequence). The sequence came from a woman in her thirties in good health. The sample consisted of naive CD4+ T cells sorted from blood. Noted subset: CD45RA+ positively selected. The chain carries TRBV7-7 and TRBJ2-5; D gene uncertain. The CDR3 sequence: CASSFAPIRQETQYF. CDR3 bases: TGTGCCAGCAGCTTCGCCCCTATTAGGCAAGAGACCCAGTACTTC.